These 13 T cell receptor beta chains share one sample of origin, sequenced in a study of T cells and copy number aberrations in small-cell lung cancer (dated by TCRdb to the early 2020s). Library generation was performed with the immunoSEQ multiplex PCR assay. TCRdb took over this immuneACCESS table, retaining in-frame rearrangements with V and J assigned. Such tables are incomplete; in checked studies, under half of the missing clones stem from an unresolved V gene, and the remainder is unexplained. In this sample the table shows about 3,000 clones, approximately 90% of which occur a single time. The top ten constitute around 4.1% of the sample. The sample taken for sequencing was normal tissue next to the tumor. These receptors were collected from a middle-aged man with small cell lung cancer.

The chain joins TRBV14 to TRBJ1-2; 8 nucleotides align to TRBD1. Germline V gene sequence: CDR1 SGHDN, CDR2 FVKESK. The CDR3 spans 14 residues. V was clipped by 4 bases and J by 8 bases; unmatched bases: 9. CDR3 coding DNA: TGTGCCAGCAGCCCCCCGGGACAGGCAGGCGGCTACACCTTC. This sequence encodes CASSPPGQAGGYTF.

The chain couples TRBV6-1 to TRBJ1-6; weak D call: TRBD1 (5 bases). Trimming left V 7 bases short and J 7 bases short, with 17 bases between. This CDR3 spans 15 amino acids. Looked up from germline, CDR1 is MNHNS and CDR2 is SASEGT. For the CDR3, the DNA is TGTGCCAGCAACCTACCGGGACGGGGAAATTCACCCCTCCACTTT. Its protein product is CASNLPGRGNSPLHF.

By sample fraction, this clone is large. The rearrangement links TRBV5-1 to TRBJ2-3; possible D gene TRBD1, 5 bases. Trimming pared 0 bases from V and 3 bases from J, leaving 14 bases between. The CDR3 sequence is 16 residues long. The germline V gene encodes CDR1 SGHRS and CDR2 YFSETQ. The CDR3 reads CASSLEQASRTDTQYF. CDR3 nucleotide sequence: TGCGCCAGCAGCTTGGAACAGGCCTCTCGGACAGATACGCAGTATTTT.

The chain employs TRBV10-3 and TRBJ2-1; 12 nucleotides match TRBD2. The CDR3 sequence is 18 residues long. V was clipped by 4 bases and J by 8 bases; unmatched bases: 15. Germline V CDR1 and CDR2: ENHRY, SYGVKD. The CDR3 DNA reads TGTGCCATCAGTGCCGACGTGGCTAGCGGGGGGGAAAGCGATGAGCAGTTCTTC. Translation gives CAISADVASGGESDEQFF.

The chain combines TRBV6-1 with TRBJ2-1; 11 bases align to TRBD2. Germline trimming cut 8 bases from V and 7 bases from J; bases unmatched to any gene: 10. The CDR3 covers 15 residues. The V gene's germline CDR1 is MNHNS and CDR2 SASEGT. CDR3 protein: CASRRLAGGRNEQFF. DNA of the CDR3: TGTGCCAGCCGGCGGCTAGCGGGAGGTAGGAATGAGCAGTTCTTC.

The chain links TRBV19 to TRBJ1-4; D ambiguous. The CDR3 runs to 13 residues. CDR1 and CDR2 from the germline V gene are LNHDA and SQIVND (reference sequence). Trimming removed 7 bases from V and 6 bases from J, with 12 bases in between. The CDR3 spells CASTLGSDEKLFF. For the CDR3, the DNA is TGTGCCAGTACTTTGGGCAGCGATGAAAAACTGTTTTTT.

The chain carries TRBV27 and TRBJ1-1; D unclear. Looked up from germline, CDR1 is MNHEY and CDR2 is SMNVEV (reference sequence). This CDR3 region has 13 residues. Trimming pared 6 bases from V and 3 bases from J, leaving 11 bases between. CDR3 residues: CASRRGRYTEAFF. In DNA form, the CDR3 reads TGTGCCAGCAGACGCGGACGGTACACTGAAGCTTTCTTT.

J is TRBJ1-5 and V is TRBV5-1; maybe TRBD1 (6 bases). The V gene lost 0 bases and the J gene lost 5 bases, with 12 bases spanning the gap. The CDR3 loop spans 15 amino acids. CDR1 and CDR2 (germline): SGHRS, YFSETQ. In DNA, the CDR3 is TGCGCCAGCAGCTTGGGATGGGGGGCGGATCAGCCCCAGCATTTT. This sequence encodes CASSLGWGADQPQHF. Full variable domain (missing parts from reference TRBV5-1 and TRBJ1-5): KAGVTQTPRYLIKTRGQQVTLSCSPISGHRSVSWYQQTPGQGLQFLFEYFSETQRNKGNFPGRFSGRQFSNSRSEMNVSTLELGDSALYLCASSLGWGADQPQHFGDGTRLSIL.

The chain is built from TRBV7-9 and TRBJ1-1; D not certain. CDR3 length equals 15 residues. From germline, CDR1 is SEHNR and CDR2 FQNEAQ (reference sequence). Trimming pared 1 base from V and 1 base from J, leaving 10 bases between. Written as DNA, the CDR3 is TGTGCCAGCAGCTTAGTCGGCAGAGGGAACACTGAAGCTTTCTTT. This codes for CASSLVGRGNTEAFF.

The chain carries TRBV25-1 and TRBJ1-5, with 7 positions matching TRBD1. This CDR3 is built from 13 residues. The V gene end was trimmed by 7 bases and the J gene end by 7 bases; junction bases not matched to a gene: 7. The germline V gene has CDR1 MGHDK and CDR2 SYGVNS. CDR3 DNA: TGTGCCAGCACAGGGGGAGACAGACAGCCCCAGCATTTT. Protein: CASTGGDRQPQHF.

The genes are TRBV7-2 and TRBJ1-3; 9 nucleotides match TRBD1. The length of the CDR3 is 15 residues. Germline V gene data show CDR1 as SGHTA and CDR2 as FQGNSA. Trimming at V came to 4 bases and at J to 4 bases, leaving 5 bases not matched to a gene. The CDR3 sequence: CASSSQGAPGNTIYF. The DNA of the CDR3 is TGTGCCAGCAGCTCACAGGGGGCGCCAGGAAACACCATATATTTT.

The chain links TRBV19 to TRBJ1-5; tentatively, D is TRBD1 (6 bases). CDR3 length equals 16 residues. With 4 bases removed from V and 4 bases from J, the gap between germline ends came to 17 bases. Per the germline V gene, CDR1 is LNHDA and CDR2 is SQIVND (reference sequence). CDR3 nucleotide sequence: TGTGCCAGTAGTAAACAGGGCCAAGCGAGTAATCAGCCCCAGCATTTT. Amino acids: CASSKQGQASNQPQHF.

This chain uses TRBV19 with TRBJ2-6; 7 nucleotides match TRBD1. J gave up 2 bases and V 6 bases, and 10 bases lay outside the gene matches. The length of the CDR3 is 17 residues. Germline V gene sequence: CDR1 LNHDA, CDR2 SQIVND (reference sequence). CDR3 DNA sequence: TGTGCCAGTAGCAGACAGGGACCTTCTACTGGGGCCAACGTCCTGACTTTC. This encodes CASSRQGPSTGANVLTF.